The sequence of this T cell receptor (beta chain) was determined in a study of shared clonotypes between healthy human individuals. Measured with immunoSEQ multiplex PCR; TCRdb has only the in-frame clones, and not every one. This table has some 580,000 clones, around 97% appearing once. V was pared by 6 bases and J by 0 bases, with 6 bases between. Germline CDR1 reads WSHSY; CDR2 reads SAAADI. The CDR3 covers 12 residues. The chain joins TRBV10-2 to TRBJ2-7; D remains ambiguous. Sequencing was performed on naive CD4+ T cells sorted from blood. Regarding subset: CD45RA+ positively selected. The clonotype comes from a woman in her 30s in good health. The CDR3 DNA sequence: TGCGCCAGCAGGAAGAGCTCCTACGAGCAGTACTTC. It translates to CASRKSSYEQYF.